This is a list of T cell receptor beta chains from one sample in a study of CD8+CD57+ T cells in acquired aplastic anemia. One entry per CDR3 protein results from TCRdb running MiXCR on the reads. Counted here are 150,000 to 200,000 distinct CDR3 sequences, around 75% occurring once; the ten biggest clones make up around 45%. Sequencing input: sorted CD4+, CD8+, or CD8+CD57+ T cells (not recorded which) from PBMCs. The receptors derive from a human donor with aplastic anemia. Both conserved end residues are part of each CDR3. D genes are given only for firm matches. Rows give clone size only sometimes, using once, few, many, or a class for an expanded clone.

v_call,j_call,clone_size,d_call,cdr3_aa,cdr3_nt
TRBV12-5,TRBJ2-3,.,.,CASSPLAGPHTTQYF,TGTGCCAGCAGCCCCCTTGCAGGGCCTCACACTACGCAGTATTTT
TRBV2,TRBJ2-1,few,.,CASSASWLQGFSLF,TGTGCCAGCAGTGCGTCTTGGCTACAGGGTTTTTCGCTCTTC
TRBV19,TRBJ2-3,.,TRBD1,CASKGQGADTQYF,TGTGCCAGTAAGGGACAGGGCGCAGATACGCAGTATTTT
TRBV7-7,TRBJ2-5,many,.,CASSLVYVSQETQYF,TGTGCCAGCAGCTTAGTATATGTCTCACAAGAGACCCAGTACTTC
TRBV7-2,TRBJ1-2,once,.,CASSTRGLTNYGYTF,TGTGCCAGCAGCACACGGGGACTGACTAACTATGGCTACACCTTC
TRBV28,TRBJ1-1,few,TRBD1,CASSLGQGGLNTEAFF,TGTGCCAGCAGTTTAGGGCAGGGGGGGTTGAACACTGAAGCTTTCTTT
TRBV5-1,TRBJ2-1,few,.,CASSLRAGKTTNEQFF,TGCGCCAGCAGCTTGCGGGCAGGGAAGACAACAAATGAGCAGTTCTTC
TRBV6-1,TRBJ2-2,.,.,CASSEGPGEAGELFF,TGTGCCAGCAGTGAAGGGCCAGGGGAAGCCGGGGAGCTGTTTTTT
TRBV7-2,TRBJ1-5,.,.,CASSLAGVNQPQHF,TGTGCCAGCAGCTTAGCGGGGGTGAATCAGCCCCAGCATTTT
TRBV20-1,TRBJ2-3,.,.,CSAGVGGTQYF,TGCAGTGCGGGGGTGGGGGGAACGCAGTATTTT
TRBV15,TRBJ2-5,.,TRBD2,CATSSFSGGGGETQYF,TGTGCCACCAGCAGTTTTAGCGGGGGGGGGGGGGAGACCCAGTACTTC
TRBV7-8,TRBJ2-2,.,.,CASSLALFGFGGELFF,TGTGCCAGCAGCTTAGCCCTCTTTGGGTTTGGCGGGGAGCTGTTTTTT
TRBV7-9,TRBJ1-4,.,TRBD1,CASKKSGTGREKLFF,TGTGCCAGCAAGAAATCCGGGACAGGGCGTGAAAAACTGTTTTTT
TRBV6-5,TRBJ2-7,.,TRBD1,CASSIRGSYEQYF,TGTGCCAGCAGTATCAGGGGGTCCTACGAGCAGTACTTC
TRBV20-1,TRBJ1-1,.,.,CSASPGPTEAFF,TGCAGTGCTAGCCCAGGGCCCACTGAAGCTTTCTTT
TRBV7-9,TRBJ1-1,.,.,CASSLLEGRNTEAFF,TGTGCCAGCAGCCTCCTCGAGGGGAGAAACACTGAAGCTTTCTTT
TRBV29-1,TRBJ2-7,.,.,CSVEGVGGHRTYEQYF,TGCAGCGTTGAAGGGGTGGGGGGCCACAGAACCTACGAGCAGTACTTC
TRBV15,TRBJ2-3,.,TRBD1,CATSSNFGTGTDTQYF,TGTGCCACCAGCAGTAACTTCGGGACAGGGACGGATACGCAGTATTTT
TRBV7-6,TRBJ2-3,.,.,CASSLAPDTDTQYF,TGTGCCAGCAGCTTAGCCCCAGACACAGATACGCAGTATTTT
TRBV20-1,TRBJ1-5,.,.,CSASKQGGWSQHF,TGCAGTGCTAGCAAGCAGGGAGGTTGGTCCCAGCATTTT
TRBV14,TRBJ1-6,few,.,CASSQDQGGFGSPLHF,TGTGCCAGCAGCCAAGATCAGGGCGGGTTCGGTTCACCCCTCCACTTT
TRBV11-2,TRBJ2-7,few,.,CASSERQYYEQYF,TGTGCCAGCAGCGAGCGGCAGTACTACGAGCAGTACTTC
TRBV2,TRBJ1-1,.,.,CASSDEDRMNTEAFF,TGTGCCAGCAGTGATGAGGACAGAATGAACACTGAAGCTTTCTTT
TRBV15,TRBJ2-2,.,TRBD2,CATSRDSGGAGELFF,TGTGCCACCAGCAGAGATAGCGGGGGGGCCGGGGAGCTGTTTTTT
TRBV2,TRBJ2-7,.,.,CASRAGTWEQYF,TGTGCCAGCAGGGCAGGGACGTGGGAGCAGTACTTC
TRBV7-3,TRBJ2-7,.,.,CASSLSETYEQYF,TGTGCCAGCAGCCTATCTGAAACCTACGAGCAGTACTTC
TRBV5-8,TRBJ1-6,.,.,CASSSGRGLIPPLHF,TGTGCCAGCAGCTCCGGACGGGGTCTAATACCACCCCTCCACTTT
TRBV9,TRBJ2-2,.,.,CASSVGGELFF,TGTGCCAGCAGCGTAGGCGGGGAGCTGTTTTTT
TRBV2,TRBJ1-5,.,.,CASKAEGGDGEPQHF,TGTGCCAGCAAGGCCGAGGGGGGGGACGGGGAGCCCCAGCATTTT
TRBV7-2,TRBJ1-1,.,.,CASSLVGGAEAFF,TGTGCCAGCAGCTTAGTGGGGGGAGCTGAAGCTTTCTTT
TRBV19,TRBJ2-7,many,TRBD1,CASSIGTGDYEQYF,TGTGCCAGTAGTATAGGGACAGGGGACTACGAGCAGTACTTC
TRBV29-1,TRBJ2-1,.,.,CSVDNPTSSDSDNNEQFF,TGCAGCGTTGATAATCCCACTAGCAGTGACTCGGACAACAATGAGCAGTTCTTC
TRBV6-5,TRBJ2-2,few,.,CAIALGSTNTGELFF,TGTGCCATCGCCTTAGGGTCCACGAACACCGGGGAGCTGTTTTTT
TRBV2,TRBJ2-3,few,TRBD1,CASTFDRGLNTQYF,TGTGCCAGCACCTTTGACAGGGGGTTAAATACGCAGTATTTT
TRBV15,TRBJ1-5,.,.,CATLTKGDSNQPQHF,TGTGCCACTTTGACAAAGGGGGATAGCAATCAGCCCCAGCATTTT
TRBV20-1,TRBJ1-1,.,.,CSAAQGRGETEAFF,TGCAGTGCCGCCCAAGGGCGCGGGGAGACTGAAGCTTTCTTT
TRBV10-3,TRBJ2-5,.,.,CAIRVLETQYF,TGTGCCATCAGGGTCTTGGAGACCCAGTACTTC
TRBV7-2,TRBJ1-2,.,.,CASSPDPAYGYTF,TGTGCCAGCAGCCCCGACCCGGCCTATGGCTACACCTTC
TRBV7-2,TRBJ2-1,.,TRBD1,CASSDAGTALGDEQFF,TGTGCCAGCAGTGACGCCGGGACAGCCTTAGGCGATGAGCAGTTCTTC
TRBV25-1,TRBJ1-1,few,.,CASNRNTEAFF,TGTGCCAGTAACAGGAACACTGAAGCTTTCTTT
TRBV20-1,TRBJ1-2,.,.,CSARYSVGYTF,TGCAGTGCTAGGTACTCGGTCGGCTACACCTTC
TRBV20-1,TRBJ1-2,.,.,CSAQPEVRATAGETGDYGYTF,TGCAGTGCTCAGCCCGAGGTGAGGGCCACCGCCGGGGAGACGGGAGACTATGGCTACACCTTC
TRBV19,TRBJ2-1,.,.,CASTHAGGGSFNEQFF,TGTGCCAGTACCCATGCCGGGGGCGGGAGTTTCAATGAGCAGTTCTTC
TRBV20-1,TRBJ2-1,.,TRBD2,CSARSLAGAYNEQFF,TGCAGTGCTAGATCTCTAGCGGGAGCCTACAATGAGCAGTTCTTC
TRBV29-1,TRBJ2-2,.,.,CSVAGHLNTGELFF,TGCAGCGTTGCGGGACACTTGAACACCGGGGAGCTGTTTTTT
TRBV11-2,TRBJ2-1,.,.,CASSLVVQGRGEQFF,TGTGCCAGCAGCTTAGTTGTGCAGGGGAGGGGTGAGCAGTTCTTC
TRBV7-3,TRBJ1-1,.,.,CASSFSGQGVTEAFF,TGTGCCAGCAGCTTCTCGGGGCAGGGTGTCACTGAAGCTTTCTTT